Shown below are 5 T cell receptor beta chains from a single sample sequenced in a study of blood T cell repertoires in COVID-19 (dated by TCRdb to 2018 to 2021). The library relied on the immunoSEQ multiplex PCR assay. This is the immuneACCESS table as TCRdb keeps it, with only in-frame sequences that have V and J called. A part of the clones is gone; compared with another copy, unresolved V genes explain less than half, and the rest is unexplained. The sample table contains 180,000 or so clones; only one count was recorded for 70% to 90% of them. Jointly, the top ten make up about 8.2% of the sample. Sequencing was done on a sample of peripheral blood. The receptors come from a man in his sixties with acute or convalescent COVID-19.

The chain uses TRBV30 and TRBJ1-5, with TRBD1 as a possible D gene (5 bases). The germline V gene has CDR1 GTSNPN and CDR2 SVGIG (reference sequence). This CDR3 is built from 16 residues. Trimming left V 0 bases short and J 0 bases short, with 12 bases between. CDR3: CAWSVGASISNQPQHF. Written as DNA, the CDR3 is TGTGCCTGGAGTGTAGGGGCCAGTATTAGCAATCAGCCCCAGCATTTT.

J is TRBJ1-1 and V is TRBV5-4, with D maybe TRBD1 (6 bases). The length of the CDR3 is 16 residues. The ends were cut back, 4 bases at V and 0 bases at J, with 16 bases in the middle. Germline assignment: CDR1 SGHNT and CDR2 YYREEE (reference sequence). The CDR3 is CASSLGPGALNTEAFF. The CDR3 bases are TGTGCCAGCAGCCTCGGGCCAGGGGCCCTGAACACTGAAGCTTTCTTT.

The rearrangement links TRBV13 to TRBJ2-1; tentatively, D is TRBD2 (6 bases). The V end was cut by 1 base, the J end by 5 bases, with 18 bases between. The CDR3 has 17 residues. Germline CDR1 is PRHDT and CDR2 is FYEKMQ (reference sequence). The CDR3 protein is CASSLAVVLATNNEQFF. The CDR3 bases are TGTGCCAGCAGCTTAGCGGTTGTACTAGCAACGAACAATGAGCAGTTCTTC.

The rearrangement joins TRBV19 to TRBJ1-2, with D perhaps TRBD1 (6 bases). The V and J ends lost 6 bases and 3 bases respectively, with 8 bases between them. CDR3 length equals 12 residues. The germline V gene encodes CDR1 LNHDA and CDR2 SQIVND (reference sequence). The CDR3 here is CASRDRYYGYTF. The CDR3 DNA reads TGTGCCAGTAGGGACAGATACTATGGCTACACCTTC.

The CDR3, as DNA: TGTGCCTGGAGTGCTGCCCCGGTCGGGAGGTACCAAGAGACCCAGTACTTC. Amino acids: CAWSAAPVGRYQETQYF. The V and J genes are TRBV30 and TRBJ2-5, with 7 bases fitting TRBD2. With 1 base clipped from V and 0 bases from J, the junction kept 11 bases outside the gene matches. The CDR3 covers 17 residues. Germline values: CDR1 GTSNPN, CDR2 SVGIG (reference sequence).